The 18 T cell receptor beta chains given below trace back to one sample, sequenced in a study of blood T cells in healthy people across ages. Primed by a sample-barcoded 5' primer and a J-beta primer mix, a second PCR proceeded for about 6 to 11 cycles. TCRdb itself ran the 5' RACE reads through MiXCR, one entry per CDR3 protein. This table has around 1,500,000 distinct CDR3 sequences, roughly 40% appearing once. Sequencing used blood. The receptors stem from a young woman in good health.

This chain joins TRBV13 and TRBJ2-1, with TRBD2 matching over 11 bases. Germline-derived CDR1 and CDR2 are PRHDT and FYEKMQ (reference sequence). The CDR3 has 19 residues. V lost 3 bases, J lost 0 bases, and 10 bases stayed unmatched. CDR3 protein: CASSLRLAGPADSYNEQFF. The CDR3 DNA follows: TGTGCCAGCAGCTTGAGACTAGCGGGACCAGCCGACTCCTACAATGAGCAGTTCTTC.

The rearrangement links TRBV6-1 to TRBJ1-1, with a weak D call TRBD1 (6 bases). Trimming pared 5 bases from V and 1 base from J, leaving 14 bases between. Germline V gene lookup returns CDR1 MNHNS and CDR2 SASEGT. The CDR3 is 15 residues long. The CDR3 coding sequence is TGTGCCAGCAGTCTGAGGGGGGGGAGGAACACTGAAGCTTTCTTT. Protein: CASSLRGGRNTEAFF.

The V and J genes are TRBV10-3 and TRBJ2-5; 7 nucleotides agree with TRBD1. After removal of 5 bases from V and 3 bases from J, the junction contained 6 bases not matched to a gene. Germline CDR1 reads ENHRY; CDR2 reads SYGVKD. The CDR3 has 14 amino acids. The CDR3 DNA reads as TGTGCCATCAGTCACCCTACAGGGGAAGAGACCCAGTACTTC. Its translation is CAISHPTGEETQYF.

The chain employs TRBV7-9 and TRBJ1-2; tentatively, D is TRBD1 (6 bases). The CDR3 covers 16 residues. Germline V CDR1 and CDR2: SEHNR, FQNEAQ (reference sequence). Deletions cut 4 bases from V and 6 bases from J, with 21 bases between. For the CDR3, the DNA is TGTGCCAGCAGCTCCTGGACAGCAAGGGGGTTTGATGGCTACACCTTC. Translated, it gives CASSSWTARGFDGYTF.

Many counts were recorded for this clonotype. The J gene is TRBJ2-1, the V gene TRBV6-2 or TRBV6-3, with TRBD1 as a possible D gene (5 bases). Trimming cost V 4 bases and J 7 bases, with 17 bases left between them. This CDR3 is built from 15 residues. Germline V gives CDR1 MNHEY, CDR2 SVGEGT. CDR3 in amino acids: CASSSPKGALNEQFF. The CDR3 DNA follows: TGTGCCAGCAGTTCCCCTAAAGGGGCGCTAAATGAGCAGTTCTTC.

This chain uses TRBV10-3 with TRBJ1-5; possibly TRBD1 for D (6 bases). Per the germline V gene, CDR1 is ENHRY and CDR2 is SYGVKD. This CDR3 is 13 amino acids long. V lost 3 bases and J 6 bases, leaving 9 bases between the germline ends. For the CDR3, the DNA is TGTGCCATCAGTGACGGGGACACTCAGCCCCAGCATTTT. As protein: CAISDGDTQPQHF.

This clonotype was recorded once. The chain combines TRBV6-1 with TRBJ2-5; the D is unclear. This CDR3 has 13 residues. The V and J ends lost 6 bases and 5 bases respectively, with 13 bases between them. Germline loops: CDR1 MNHNS, CDR2 SASEGT. The DNA for the CDR3 is TGTGCCAGCAGCCAGACCGCGAGGGAGACCCAGTACTTC. Translating it yields CASSQTARETQYF.

The rearrangement links TRBV24-1 to TRBJ1-4; 9 nucleotides align to TRBD1. J lost 8 bases, V lost 4 bases, and 7 bases had no gene match. CDR1 is KGHDR, CDR2 SFDVKD, per germline. This CDR3 has 15 amino acids. CDR3 sequence: CATSETQGAKEKLFF. The CDR3 DNA follows: TGTGCCACCAGTGAAACACAGGGGGCGAAAGAAAAACTGTTTTTT.

V gene TRBV5-1 combines with J gene TRBJ2-3; maybe TRBD1 (5 bases). The CDR3 runs 15 residues. Trimming removed 3 bases at V and 3 bases at J, with 14 bases between. CDR1 is SGHRS, CDR2 YFSETQ, per germline. CDR3 protein: CASSSSETDTDTQYF. Written as DNA, the CDR3 is TGCGCCAGCAGCTCGAGCGAGACAGATACAGATACGCAGTATTTT.

V is TRBV27 and J is TRBJ1-5; 7 bases are a match to TRBD1. Trimming took 11 bases from V and 2 from J; bases not matched to a gene: 15. The CDR3 has 16 residues. Germline assignment: CDR1 MNHEY and CDR2 SMNVEV (reference sequence). CDR3 region: CASEVQTQGGNQPQHF. CDR3 coding DNA: TGTGCCTCCGAGGTTCAAACCCAGGGGGGCAATCAGCCCCAGCATTTT.

CDR3 DNA: TGTGCCAGCAGCTACAACCGGGACAGAACTGAAGCTTTCTTT. Its protein is CASSYNRDRTEAFF. This chain links TRBV7-9 with TRBJ1-1, with 7 bases lining up with TRBD1. CDR3 length: 14 amino acids. Looked up from germline, CDR1 is SEHNR and CDR2 is FQNEAQ (reference sequence). V shed 4 bases and J 5 bases; nucleotides not matched to a gene: 7.

This clonotype was counted between two and nine times. The rearrangement links TRBV4-1 to TRBJ2-7; 8 bases line up with TRBD1. The CDR3 is 14 residues long. Per germline, CDR1 MGHRA and CDR2 YSYEKL. V shed 3 bases and J 2 bases; nucleotides not matched to a gene: 3. CDR3 region: CASSHRDRTYEQYF. CDR3 in DNA: TGCGCCAGCAGCCACCGGGACAGGACCTACGAGCAGTACTTC.

The rearrangement links TRBV10-3 to TRBJ2-3, with D possibly matching TRBD2 (5 bases). The CDR3 loop spans 14 amino acids. Trimming stripped 6 bases from V and 0 bases from J, with 10 bases between. Per germline, CDR1 ENHRY and CDR2 SYGVKD. The CDR3 is CAIRSPGSTDTQYF. In DNA form, the CDR3 reads TGTGCCATCAGGTCCCCGGGAAGCACAGATACGCAGTATTTT.

This clonotype was counted between two and nine times. The chain recombines TRBV5-1 with TRBJ2-1, with TRBD1 matching over 9 bases. This CDR3 has 18 residues. V was pared by 1 base and J by 8 bases, with 16 bases of the junction left unmatched. Germline assignment: CDR1 SGHRS and CDR2 YFSETQ. This chain's CDR3 is CASSLYTGGGTVSDEQFF. The CDR3 DNA reads as TGCGCCAGCAGCTTGTATACAGGGGGCGGAACGGTTAGCGATGAGCAGTTCTTC. Looking up the rest from reference TRBV5-1 and TRBJ2-1 gives the full variable domain: KAGVTQTPRYLIKTRGQQVTLSCSPISGHRSVSWYQQTPGQGLQFLFEYFSETQRNKGNFPGRFSGRQFSNSRSEMNVSTLELGDSALYLCASSLYTGGGTVSDEQFFGPGTRLTVL.

This sequence joins TRBV7-2 and TRBJ1-2; D gene ambiguous. The CDR3 loop spans 15 amino acids. Germline-derived CDR1 and CDR2 are SGHTA and FQGNSA. Between the trimmed V and J ends, which lost 0 bases and 3 bases, there was a span of 11 bases. The CDR3 DNA is TGTGCCAGCAGCTTAGCAGCCAGGCGACACTATGGCTACACCTTC. Its protein is CASSLAARRHYGYTF.

In its sample, this clonotype was seen many times. This chain connects TRBV7-9 to TRBJ2-5, with D unresolved. CDR3 size: 11 residues. Trimming left V 0 bases short and J 10 bases short, with 6 bases between. The germline gives CDR1 SEHNR, CDR2 FQNEAQ (reference sequence). The CDR3 nucleotides read TGTGCCAGCAGCTTAGCTGACATCCAGTACTTC. Protein product: CASSLADIQYF.

This clonotype was found a few times. This chain connects TRBV5-1 to TRBJ1-1, with 8 nucleotides matching TRBD1. This CDR3 has 17 residues. After removal of 3 bases from V and 11 bases from J, the junction contained 21 bases not matched to a gene. CDR1 is SGHRS, CDR2 YFSETQ, per germline. This chain's CDR3 is CASSSTPPSGTGYLAFF. The CDR3 nucleotides are TGCGCCAGCAGCTCGACCCCTCCCTCCGGGACAGGTTATTTGGCTTTCTTT.

This clonotype was found a few times. The chain recombines TRBV12-3 or TRBV12-4 with TRBJ2-7; TRBD1 matches 7 bases. The J call may be mistaken, given a closer DNA end match to TRBJ2-4. The CDR3 totals 13 residues. The CDR3 region has the DNA TGTGCCAGCAGAAGTGGACAGGAGAACATTCAGTACTTC. As protein: CASRSGQENIQYF.